These 26 T cell receptor beta chains came from one sample sequenced in a study of T cells in Graves' hyperthyroidism and ophthalmopathy. The source material, RNA transcripts, was used to amplify TCR beta CDR3 regions. Researchers ran a first-round RT-PCR on the TCR CDR3 using the HTBI primer set. TCRdb re-called the multiplex PCR reads with MiXCR, one entry per CDR3 protein. The data show about 620,000 distinct CDR3 sequences, 15% to 20% seen once. Sequencing was done on a sample of blood. Receptors originate from a woman in her twenties or thirties with Graves' hyperthyroidism.

The chain combines TRBV7-2 with TRBJ2-3; TRBD2 matches at 11 bases. This CDR3 region has 15 residues. Germline V gives CDR1 SGHTA, CDR2 FQGNSA. With V trimmed by 6 bases and J by 4 bases, 6 bases remained unmatched. DNA of the CDR3: TGTGCCAGCAGTTCTACTAGCGGGAGAGCAGATACGCAGTATTTT. Its protein product is CASSSTSGRADTQYF.

Details on this clonotype: A much larger clone lies one base from this, so it may be a read error. This chain joins TRBV18 and TRBJ2-7; D ambiguous. TRBJ2-1 matches the DNA end more closely, so the J call is doubtful. The CDR3 runs to 13 residues. Germline V gene data show CDR1 as KGHSH and CDR2 as LQKENI. Here the CDR3 reads CASSPPVAYEQFF. The CDR3 DNA sequence: TGTGCCAGCTCACCACCGGTGGCCTACGAGCAGTTCTTC.

This clonotype was detected many times. CDR3 region: CASSAGLAGAYEQYF. In nucleotides, the CDR3 is TGTGCCAGCAGCGCGGGACTAGCGGGCGCCTACGAGCAGTACTTC. This rearrangement joins TRBV13 to TRBJ2-7; 12 bases are a match to TRBD2. J lost 2 bases, V lost 5 bases, and 4 bases had no gene match. The CDR3 extends over 15 amino acids. Germline CDR1 PRHDT, CDR2 FYEKMQ (reference sequence).

In this sample, this clonotype turned up many times. V is TRBV6-2 or TRBV6-3 and J is TRBJ2-1; TRBD2 agrees at 10 bases. Germline assignment: CDR1 MNHEY and CDR2 SVGEGT. This CDR3 has 16 amino acids. The J segment lost 4 bases and the V segment lost 5 bases, leaving 8 bases of the junction unmatched. CDR3 sequence (DNA): TGTGCCAGCAGTGGTCTAGCGGGAGTAGGTTACAATGAGCAGTTCTTC. Its protein product is CASSGLAGVGYNEQFF.

The table lists this clonotype with many counts. This rearrangement joins TRBV2 to TRBJ1-4, with D uncertain. V was pared by 2 bases and J by 10 bases, with 11 bases between. The CDR3 extends over 13 amino acids. The germline V gene encodes CDR1 SNHLY and CDR2 FYNNEI. The CDR3 DNA is TGTGCCAGCAGTGAATCCGCGTTGGCAAAACTGTTTTTT. Its translation is CASSESALAKLFF.

The table lists this clonotype with many counts. The gene calls are TRBV20-1 and TRBJ2-7; TRBD1 matches at 8 bases. The V and J ends lost 0 bases and 6 bases, in that order; junction bases with no gene match: 16. Germline assignment: CDR1 DFQATT and CDR2 SNEGSKA (reference sequence). CDR3 size: 17 residues. The DNA of the CDR3 is TGCAGTGCTAGAGATCCCACCCAGACAGGGGTGACCTGCGAGCAGTACTTC. Translation gives CSARDPTQTGVTCEQYF.

This clonotype occurred many times. V usage is TRBV29-1 and J usage is TRBJ2-3; D is unresolved. The CDR3 runs 11 residues. Germline assignment: CDR1 SQVTM and CDR2 ANQGSEA. V was pared by 3 bases and J by 2 bases, with 3 bases between. The DNA of the CDR3 is TGCAGCGTTGACCACACAGATACGCAGTATTTT. Its translation: CSVDHTDTQYF.

The chain joins TRBV5-6 to TRBJ2-1; TRBD2 agrees at 14 bases. The CDR3 runs to 16 residues. In germline, CDR1 is SGHDT, CDR2 YYEEEE. V lost 5 bases, J lost 10 bases, and 11 bases stayed unmatched. The CDR3 sequence: CASRLGTSGSRHEQFF. The CDR3 DNA follows: TGTGCCAGCAGGCTCGGGACTAGCGGGAGTCGGCACGAGCAGTTCTTC. The full variable domain, completed using reference TRBV5-6 and TRBJ2-1, is DAGVTQSPTHLIKTRGQQVTLRCSPKSGHDTVSWYQQALGQGPQFIFQYYEEEERQRGNFPDRFSGHQFPNYSSELNVNALLLGDSALYLCASRLGTSGSRHEQFFGPGTRLTVL.

This clonotype showed up just a few times. The J gene is TRBJ1-4, the V gene TRBV7-9; tentative D call: TRBD1 (5 bases). Trimming stripped 8 bases from V and 8 bases from J, with 12 bases between. Germline-derived CDR1 and CDR2 are SEHNR and FQNEAQ (reference sequence). This CDR3 comprises 12 residues. The DNA of the CDR3 is TGTGCCAGCCTGGGGCTCGGAGAAAAACTGTTTTTT. It specifies CASLGLGEKLFF.

In regard to this clonotype: Since no conserved phenylalanine or tryptophan closes the CDR3, a read error is the likely cause. V and J are TRBV28 and TRBJ1-3; D uncertain. V dropped 5 bases and J dropped 4 bases, with 3 bases sitting between them. The CDR3 has 11 amino acids. CDR1 is MDHEN, CDR2 SYDVKM, per germline. The CDR3: CASSPGNTIYL. CDR3 nucleotide sequence: TGTGCCAGCAGTCCGGGAAACACCATATATTTG.

This clonotype has only a few counts. The chain couples TRBV30 to TRBJ1-2; D may be TRBD1 (6 bases). This CDR3 region has 15 residues. Trimming took 3 bases from V and 3 from J, leaving 17 bases between them. Germline V CDR1 and CDR2: GTSNPN, SVGIG (reference sequence). CDR3 residues: CAWRAGGGTDYGYTF. CDR3 nucleotides: TGTGCCTGGAGGGCCGGTGGGGGCACTGACTATGGCTACACCTTC.

J is TRBJ1-1 and V is TRBV27, with a tentative D call TRBD1 (6 bases). The CDR3 length is 17 residues. Germline assignment: CDR1 MNHEY and CDR2 SMNVEV (reference sequence). V lost 5 bases to trimming and J lost 7 bases, with 26 bases between them. The DNA of the CDR3 is TGTGCCAGCAGTCGTCAAACAGGGCCGGGGGGAACGATTGAAGCTTTCTTT. Residues: CASSRQTGPGGTIEAFF.

This clonotype was seen only a few times. Its ends do not fully match the called genes, so a read error is possible. The V call is TRBV6-1, the J call TRBJ2-5, with TRBD2 matching over 10 bases. CDR1 and CDR2 from the germline V gene are MNHNS and SASEGT. CDR3 length equals 14 residues. The DNA of the CDR3 is TGTGCCGGCAGTGAGCTAGCGGGAGAGGAGACCCAGTACTTC. Protein: CAGSELAGEETQYF.

The V and J genes are TRBV20-1 and TRBJ2-7; a possible D gene is TRBD1 (5 bases). The CDR3 has 15 amino acids. Germline CDR1 and CDR2: DFQATT and SNEGSKA (reference sequence). Trimming cost V 0 bases and J 2 bases, with 14 bases left between them. Written as DNA, the CDR3 is TGCAGTGCTAGAGATATCCCGGCGGACACCTACGAGCAGTACTTC. Encoded protein: CSARDIPADTYEQYF.

This clonotype has at least ten counts. The gene calls are TRBV5-1 and TRBJ1-2, with 9 bases that match TRBD1. This CDR3 contains 14 residues. V was clipped by 4 bases and J by 7 bases; unmatched bases: 8. Germline CDR1 reads SGHRS; CDR2 reads YFSETQ. This CDR3 is CASSIGTGKRGYTF. The CDR3 DNA reads as TGCGCCAGCAGCATCGGGACAGGGAAACGTGGCTACACCTTC.

This clonotype was seen ten or more times. V gene TRBV3-1 combines with J gene TRBJ2-5; possibly TRBD2 for D (6 bases). The germline V and J ends were trimmed by 1 base and 4 bases, with 7 bases remaining between them. CDR3 length equals 13 residues. Germline V CDR1 and CDR2: LGHDT, YNNKEL (reference sequence). The CDR3 protein is CASSQVRGETQYF. CDR3 DNA: TGTGCCAGCAGCCAAGTGCGGGGAGAGACCCAGTACTTC.

Ten or more counts support this clonotype. The chain has TRBV6-1 and TRBJ2-7, with 12 positions matching TRBD2. The J segment lost 5 bases and the V segment lost 7 bases, leaving 9 bases of the junction unmatched. The CDR3 has 15 residues. Germline CDR1 reads MNHNS; CDR2 reads SASEGT. The CDR3 DNA follows: TGTGCCAGCACGGCGACTAGCGGGAGCATGAACGAGCAGTACTTC. It codes for CASTATSGSMNEQYF.

On this clonotype itself: Possible read error: a much larger clone is one base away. The V call is TRBV28, the J call TRBJ1-4; 10 bases align to TRBD1. Germline assignment: CDR1 MDHEN and CDR2 SYDVKM. The CDR3 contains 15 residues. The CDR3 loop is CASGFLGTGDEKLFF. The CDR3 bases are TGTGCCAGCGGTTTCCTCGGGACAGGGGATGAAAAACTGTTTTTT.

The chain is built from TRBV5-1 and TRBJ2-3; possibly TRBD1 for D (6 bases). This CDR3 region has 18 residues. V lost 0 bases, J lost 4 bases, and 21 bases lay in between. CDR1 is SGHRS and CDR2 is YFSETQ in the germline V gene. The CDR3: CASSLAPRTARKADTQYF. CDR3 in DNA: TGCGCCAGCAGCTTGGCTCCCCGGACAGCTCGAAAGGCAGATACGCAGTATTTT.

Worth noting for this clonotype: This may be a read error: a much more frequent sequence differs by one nucleotide. The rearrangement uses TRBV20-1 and TRBJ2-7; 13 positions agree with TRBD2. This CDR3 comprises 15 residues. Per the germline V gene, CDR1 is DFQATT and CDR2 is SNEGSKA (reference sequence). Written as DNA, the CDR3 is TGCAGTGCTGGACTAGCGGGAGTTAGGTCTTACGGGCAGTACTTC. Translating it yields CSAGLAGVRSYGQYF.

This clonotype was seen repeatedly, ten times or more. The chain carries TRBV28 and TRBJ2-7, with 12 bases fitting TRBD2. The germline V gene has CDR1 MDHEN and CDR2 SYDVKM. CDR3 size: 15 residues. Germline trimming cut 6 bases from V and 4 bases from J; bases unmatched to any gene: 7. This CDR3 reads CASSLLAGGLYEQYF. The CDR3 bases are TGTGCCAGCAGCTTACTAGCGGGAGGACTATACGAGCAGTACTTC. Drawing the rest from reference TRBV28 and TRBJ2-7, the complete variable domain is DVKVTQSSRYLVKRTGEKVFLECVQDMDHENMFWYRQDPGLGLRLIYFSYDVKMKEKGDIPEGYSVSREKKERFSLILESASTNQTSMYLCASSLLAGGLYEQYFGPGTRLTVT.

This clonotype was recorded at least ten times. This CDR3 reads CASRYRVGGTTYEQYF. The CDR3, as DNA: TGTGCCAGCAGGTACCGTGTGGGCGGTACTACCTACGAGCAGTACTTC. The rearrangement joins TRBV28 to TRBJ2-7; D gene ambiguous. This CDR3 comprises 16 residues. The germline V gene has CDR1 MDHEN and CDR2 SYDVKM. V dropped 6 bases and J dropped 2 bases, with 20 bases sitting between them.

Ten or more counts support this clonotype. The rearrangement links TRBV2 to TRBJ2-2; 11 nucleotides match TRBD2. The V gene's germline CDR1 is SNHLY and CDR2 FYNNEI. V was clipped by 6 bases and J by 2 bases; unmatched bases: 8. The CDR3 is made up of 17 amino acids. This chain's CDR3 is CASRGLAELFNTGELFF. Written as DNA, the CDR3 is TGTGCCAGCAGGGGACTAGCGGAACTCTTCAACACCGGGGAGCTGTTTTTT.

This clonotype has ten or more counts. The genes are TRBV20-1 and TRBJ2-7; 9 nucleotides match TRBD2. Looked up from germline, CDR1 is DFQATT and CDR2 is SNEGSKA (reference sequence). The CDR3 covers 13 residues. The V segment lost 3 bases and the J segment 3 bases; nucleotides outside the gene matches: 3. This CDR3 is CSASSGSFYEQYF. Here the CDR3 DNA reads TGCAGTGCTAGTAGCGGGAGCTTCTACGAGCAGTACTTC.

The table lists this clonotype with a few counts. V is TRBV4-1 and J is TRBJ2-5; D might be TRBD1 (6 bases). The CDR3 runs 13 residues. Trimming stripped 4 bases from V and 5 bases from J, with 11 bases between. From germline, CDR1 is MGHRA and CDR2 YSYEKL. The CDR3 coding sequence is TGCGCCAGCAGCCCCACAGGGCTGGAGACCCAGTACTTC. Its translation: CASSPTGLETQYF.

The rearrangement uses TRBV28 and TRBJ1-5, with TRBD1 matching 8 bases. This CDR3 contains 16 residues. Germline trimming cut 6 bases from V and 3 bases from J; bases unmatched to any gene: 10. Looked up from germline, CDR1 is MDHEN and CDR2 is SYDVKM. CDR3 DNA: TGTGCCAGCAGCCCCTCGGGACAGGAGAACAATCAGCCCCAGCATTTT. Its protein product is CASSPSGQENNQPQHF.